The T cell receptor beta chain described here comes from a study of T cell responses to AZD1222 COVID-19 vaccine. For the study at large: Pooling was applied to second doses at about 4 or about 12 weeks.

Findings and caveats of the study: Increased Spike-specific TCR breadth and depth were observed after two AZD1222 doses. Donors were largely white British and mainly female; clonal diversity was possibly underestimated. Baseline serostatus was positive in only six AZD1222 recipients.

Germline CDR1 and CDR2: GTSNPN and SVGIG (reference sequence). The CDR3 loop spans 13 amino acids. V was cut by 4 bases and J by 4 bases, with 11 bases left in between. This clone has only one observation. No antigen is known for it. The assay was immunoSEQ multiplex PCR, and TCRdb's table has in-frame clones only and misses some. The profile covers some 180,000 clones, with 80% to 90% appearing a single time and roughly 6% taken by the ten largest. The sample consisted of peripheral blood, taken on day 0 of AZD1222 vaccination. The sequence derives from an adult in good health. The chain joins TRBV30 to TRBJ1-5; D is unclear. Here the CDR3 DNA reads TGTGCCTGGACCTTGGGATTTAATCAGCCCCAGCATTTT. It yields the protein CAWTLGFNQPQHF.